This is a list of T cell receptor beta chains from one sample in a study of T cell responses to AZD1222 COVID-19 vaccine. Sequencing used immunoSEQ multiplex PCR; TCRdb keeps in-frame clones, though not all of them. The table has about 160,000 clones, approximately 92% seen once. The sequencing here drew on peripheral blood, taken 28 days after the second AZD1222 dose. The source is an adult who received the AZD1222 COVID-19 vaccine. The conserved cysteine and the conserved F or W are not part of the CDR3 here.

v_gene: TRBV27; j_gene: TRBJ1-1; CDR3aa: ASDTKGFPEAF
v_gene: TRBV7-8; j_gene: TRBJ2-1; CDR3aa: ASSPPRGRSYNEQF
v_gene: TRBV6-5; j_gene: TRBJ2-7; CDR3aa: ASRSLAGAYEQY
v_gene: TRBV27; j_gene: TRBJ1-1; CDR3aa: ASSEGGVTAF
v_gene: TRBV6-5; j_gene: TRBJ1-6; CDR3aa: ASSYLEGYSSPLH
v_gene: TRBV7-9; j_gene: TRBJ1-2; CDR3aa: ASSLLPGNYGYT
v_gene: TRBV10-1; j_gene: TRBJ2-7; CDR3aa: ATPASQLEDEQY
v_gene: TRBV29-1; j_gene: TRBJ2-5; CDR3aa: SVLGGQGTLGETQY
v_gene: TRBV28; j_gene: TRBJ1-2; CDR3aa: ASGVRVQGYT
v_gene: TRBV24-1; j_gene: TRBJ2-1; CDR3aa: ATSDSSGYNEQF
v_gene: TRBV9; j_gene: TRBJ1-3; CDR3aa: ASSVLTDPRNTIY
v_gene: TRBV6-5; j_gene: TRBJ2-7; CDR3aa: ASSYSGTGSYEQY
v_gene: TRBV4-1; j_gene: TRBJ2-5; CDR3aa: ASSHRVMETQY
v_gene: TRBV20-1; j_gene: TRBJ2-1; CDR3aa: SAPRFGEQF
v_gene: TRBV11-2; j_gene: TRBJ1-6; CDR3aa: ASSLRQGDNSPLH
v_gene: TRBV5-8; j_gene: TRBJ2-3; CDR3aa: ASSLTGTSGSGYTQY
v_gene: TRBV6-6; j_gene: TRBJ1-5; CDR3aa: ASNQQGSNQPQH